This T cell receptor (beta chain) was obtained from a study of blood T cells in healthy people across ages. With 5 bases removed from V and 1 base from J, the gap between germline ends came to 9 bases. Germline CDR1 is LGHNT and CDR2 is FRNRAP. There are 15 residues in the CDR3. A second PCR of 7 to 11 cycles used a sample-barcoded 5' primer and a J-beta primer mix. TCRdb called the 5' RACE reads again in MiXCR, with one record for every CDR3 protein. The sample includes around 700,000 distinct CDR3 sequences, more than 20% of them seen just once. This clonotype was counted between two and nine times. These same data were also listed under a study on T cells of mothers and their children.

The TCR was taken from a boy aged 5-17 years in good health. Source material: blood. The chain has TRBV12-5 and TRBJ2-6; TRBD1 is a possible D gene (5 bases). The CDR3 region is CASGISGSGANVLTF. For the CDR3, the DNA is TGTGCTAGTGGTATCTCAGGGTCTGGGGCCAACGTCCTGACTTTC.